This T cell receptor (beta chain) originates from a study of human T cells and chemical hapten exposure (dated by TCRdb to the early 2020s). Notes on the research overall: For sensitization, 2% DPC in acetone was applied to a roughly 2 cm by roughly 2 cm area of upper inner arm skin. Patients additionally received weekly therapeutic DPC doses to the scalp throughout the approximately 25-week study period. Patch testing was performed on the upper back with Finn chambers containing 0.01% DPC, and the patch tests were scored after 6 days according to International Contact Dermatitis Research Group standards. Alopecia areata with under or over 50% scalp involvement, alopecia totalis and alopecia universalis were represented in the patient cohort, which was mostly female. Libraries were pooled for sequencing, and variation in per-sample TCR yields was attributed mainly to small differences in library volumes within the pool. This study followed changes in the peripheral blood TCR repertoire in vivo during primary and secondary sensitization of alopecia patients to the hapten diphenylcyclopropenone (DPC). Blood samples were taken from patients before sensitization (week 0) and then at 2, 6 and about 24 weeks after DPC sensitization. Under 30 alopecia patients gave blood for TCR sequencing at one to four time points (pre-sensitization, 2, 6 and 24 weeks).

Libraries were constructed by RACE. TCRdb lists the instrument as NextSeq 500. During library preparation, unique molecular identifiers were attached to individual cDNA molecules so that TCRs could be counted quantitatively and reproducibly. For every blood RNA sample, sequencing covered both the TCR alpha and TCR beta chains. In the paper's pipeline: Samples had a median of approximately 93,000 TCRs, with a range from 23,224 to 690,600. V, J and CDR3 annotation of the TCR reads was performed with the Decombinator software suite. To make PS versus PT1 abundance plots, every sample was subsampled to the same number of TCRs (28,000). Expanded TCRs were defined as absent before sensitization and observed at least eight times at the 2-week time point. Using fastp at Q25 and MiXCR, TCRdb reprocessed the public reads and kept productive beta chains. Duplicate CDR3 protein sequences are folded into a single record with the most common DNA and genes. These V and J calls derive from TCRdb rather than the authors' analysis. In this sample the table shows fewer than 300,000 distinct CDR3 sequences, approximately 8% of which occur a single time. In total, the top ten clones hold about 1.1% of the sample.

V is trimmed back by 8 bases and J by 4 bases, and the junction contains 4 bases that no gene match accounts for. The CDR3 starts with the cysteine, ends with the phenylalanine, and has 13 residues. The kept DNA is CDR3 alone, 39 bases in frame from the first base. The germline V gene supplies CDR1 SGHTA and CDR2 FQGNSA. Broad study findings and their caveats: Patch test score correlated positively with the number of PT1 expanded TCRs, reaching significance at thresholds 8, 16 and 32 but not at 4. Alopecia, a presumed autoimmune disease, was present in all patients, so the immune response of the patients might differ from that of healthy individuals. After repeated subsampling, changes were observed in the strength of the expansion versus patch-test correlation and in the threshold at which the correlation became significant. Significantly more large CDR3 similarity clusters were formed by expanded TCRs than by pre-sensitization or healthy control sets, consistent with antigen-driven responses. DPC sensitization did not change the number of TCRs with a frequency above 1 in 1000, and there was no evidence of changes in global repertoire structure.

The time point label, read with the paper, signifies: pre-sensitization, week 0. The label giving this sample's treatment or condition can be read as: therapeutic diphenylcyclopropenone sensitization with weekly scalp DPC. At each patch-test visit, blood was drawn before the patch test was applied. Eligible patients were aged 18 to 70, diagnosed with alopecia, deemed suitable for DPC therapy, and excluded if pregnant. Unfractionated whole blood was collected in Tempus Blood RNA tubes, and total RNA was extracted from that blood. This clonotype was seen at least ten times. The clone's antigen remains unknown. Qualities for individual bases were not recorded, and no much larger clone is one base off.

The chain uses TRBV7-2 and TRBJ2-2; 7 central nucleotides agree with TRBD2. The TCR was taken from a man aged 18 to 30 with alopecia areata. Some clones in this sample may be carry-over from other donors' samples. The material sequenced was whole blood, taken in connection with sensitization to the hapten diphenylcyclopropenone (DPC). The CDR3 region: CASSWGGTGELFF. The DNA sequence is TGTGCCAGCTCGTGGGGGGGCACCGGGGAGCTGTTTTTT.